This T cell receptor (beta chain) was documented in a study of monozygotic twins with inflammatory bowel disease. The CDR3 length is 12 residues. CDR1 SQVTM and CDR2 ANQGSEA come from the germline V gene. TCRdb re-called the 5' RACE reads; one entry per CDR3 protein, DNA not given. The ten most abundant clones cover 2% to 2.5% of a sample with fewer than 350,000 distinct CDR3 sequences. The receptor was isolated from a human donor with ulcerative colitis or Crohn's disease, or a healthy co-twin of an affected twin (not recorded which). Source material: blood. The rearrangement uses TRBV29-1 and TRBJ2-1. The chain's CDR3 is CSVDTSYNEQFF.